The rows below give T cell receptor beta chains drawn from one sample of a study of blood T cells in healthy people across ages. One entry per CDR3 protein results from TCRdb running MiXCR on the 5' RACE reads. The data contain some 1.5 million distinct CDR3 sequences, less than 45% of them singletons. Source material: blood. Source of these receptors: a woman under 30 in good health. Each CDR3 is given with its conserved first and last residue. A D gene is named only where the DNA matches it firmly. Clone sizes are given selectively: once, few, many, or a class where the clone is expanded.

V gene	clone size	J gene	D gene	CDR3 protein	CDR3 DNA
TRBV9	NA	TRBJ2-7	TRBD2	CASSDSGSPLEQYF	TGTGCCAGCAGCGATAGCGGGAGCCCCCTCGAGCAGTACTTC
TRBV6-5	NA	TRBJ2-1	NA	CASRSRGNLYNEQFF	TGTGCCAGCAGAAGCAGGGGCAACCTCTACAATGAGCAGTTCTTC
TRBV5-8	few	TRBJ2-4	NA	CASSPPGVAKNIQYF	TGTGCCAGCAGCCCACCAGGGGTGGCCAAAAACATTCAGTACTTC
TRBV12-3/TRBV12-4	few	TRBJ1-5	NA	CASSPEGGYSNQPQHF	TGTGCCAGCAGCCCAGAGGGGGGCTATAGCAATCAGCCCCAGCATTTT
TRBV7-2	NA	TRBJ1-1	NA	CASSLDVGSTEAFF	TGTGCCAGCAGCTTAGATGTGGGCAGCACTGAAGCTTTCTTT
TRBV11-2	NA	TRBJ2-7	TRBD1	CASSSLRDRGYEQYF	TGTGCCAGCAGCTCCCTCCGGGACAGGGGCTACGAGCAGTACTTC
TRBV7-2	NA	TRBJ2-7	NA	CASSHPYSDEQYF	TGTGCCAGCAGCCACCCCTATTCCGACGAGCAGTACTTC
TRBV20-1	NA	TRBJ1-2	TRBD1	CSAKPRDRGFTYGYTF	TGCAGTGCCAAACCCCGGGACAGGGGATTTACTTATGGCTACACCTTC
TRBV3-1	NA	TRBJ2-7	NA	CAGSHLIWDEQYF	TGTGCCGGCAGCCATTTAATTTGGGATGAGCAGTACTTC
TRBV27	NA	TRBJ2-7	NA	CASSSLNRVPYEQYF	TGTGCCAGCAGTTCCCTTAACAGGGTTCCCTACGAGCAGTACTTC
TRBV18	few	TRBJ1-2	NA	CASSPTLAGYGYTF	TGTGCCAGCTCACCGACCTTGGCAGGCTATGGCTACACCTTC
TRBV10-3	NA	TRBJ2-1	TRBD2	CAISEVLAGAMNKQFF	TGTGCCATCAGTGAGGTTCTAGCGGGGGCCATGAATAAGCAGTTCTTC
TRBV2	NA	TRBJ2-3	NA	CASSRWSTDTQYF	TGTGCCAGCAGCAGGTGGAGCACAGATACGCAGTATTTT
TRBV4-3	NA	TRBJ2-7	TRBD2	CASSPDLAGEVEQYF	TGCGCCAGCAGCCCCGACCTAGCGGGGGAAGTCGAGCAGTACTTC
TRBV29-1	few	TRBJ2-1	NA	CSLLDVSISYNEQFF	TGCAGCCTTTTGGACGTCTCGATCTCCTACAATGAGCAGTTCTTC
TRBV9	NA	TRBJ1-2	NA	CASSVLVNYGYTF	TGTGCCAGCAGCGTGCTCGTTAACTATGGCTACACCTTC